One sample yielded the 19 T cell receptor beta chains listed below, sequenced in a study of T cells after yellow fever vaccination. A single record per CDR3 protein comes from TCRdb applying MiXCR to the 5' RACE reads. This table has 300,000 or so distinct CDR3 sequences, under 5% appearing once. The sequencing used PBMCs, collected 5 days after the yellow fever booster vaccination. These receptors were collected from a young man who received the YFV17D yellow fever vaccine.

The rearrangement uses TRBV20-1 and TRBJ2-7; D not resolved. Per the germline V gene, CDR1 is DFQATT and CDR2 is SNEGSKA (reference sequence). V lost 3 bases and J lost 5, with 8 bases in between. This CDR3 has 11 amino acids. CDR3 in amino acids: CSASRPDEQYF. CDR3 DNA: TGCAGTGCTAGTAGGCCCGACGAGCAGTACTTC.

This clonotype occurred many times. V is TRBV11-2 and J is TRBJ2-2, with D perhaps matching TRBD2 (6 bases). CDR3 length: 15 amino acids. The V end lost 6 bases, the J end lost 3 bases, and 14 bases lay between the germline ends. Germline V gives CDR1 SGHAT, CDR2 FQNNGV. This CDR3 is CASRSIGGYTGELFF. CDR3 DNA sequence: TGTGCCAGCAGAAGTATAGGAGGGTACACCGGGGAGCTGTTTTTT.

V is TRBV12-3 or TRBV12-4 and J is TRBJ2-1, with no clear D. CDR3 size: 13 residues. Between the trimmed V and J ends, which lost 3 bases and 7 bases, there was a span of 10 bases. Here the CDR3 reads CASSFLSENEQFF. In DNA form, the CDR3 reads TGTGCCAGCAGTTTTCTCTCAGAAAATGAGCAGTTCTTC.

This clonotype was seen at least ten times. The gene calls are TRBV5-1 and TRBJ2-5; D is unresolved. Trimming left V 7 bases short and J 1 base short, with 11 bases between. CDR3 size: 13 residues. Looked up from germline, CDR1 is SGHRS and CDR2 is YFSETQ. The CDR3 here is CASQDDGQETQYF. CDR3 nucleotides: TGCGCCAGCCAGGACGACGGCCAAGAGACCCAGTACTTC.

The V call is TRBV15, the J call TRBJ1-1; D may be TRBD1 (5 bases). CDR1 is LNHNV, CDR2 YYDKDF, per germline (reference sequence). The CDR3 covers 16 residues. Deletions cut 0 bases from V and 1 base from J, with 12 bases between. The CDR3 loop is CATSRDPGGRNTEAFF. The CDR3 nucleotides are TGTGCCACCAGCAGAGACCCCGGGGGGAGGAACACTGAAGCTTTCTTT.

This clonotype was seen repeatedly, ten times or more. The chain is built from TRBV24-1 and TRBJ2-3; 11 bases line up with TRBD2. Per germline, CDR1 KGHDR and CDR2 SFDVKD. This CDR3 contains 15 residues. Germline trimming cut 4 bases from V and 7 bases from J; bases unmatched to any gene: 6. In nucleotides, the CDR3 is TGTGCCACCAGTGAATCCGGGACTAGCGGTAATACGCAGTATTTT. Protein sequence: CATSESGTSGNTQYF.

The chain uses TRBV12-3 or TRBV12-4 and TRBJ2-3; D not resolved. Trimming cost V 5 bases and J 0 bases, with 12 bases left between them. This CDR3 has 15 residues. This CDR3 reads CASSPAELSTDTQYF. For the CDR3, the DNA is TGTGCCAGCAGTCCTGCGGAACTGAGCACAGATACGCAGTATTTT.

The genes are TRBV20-1 and TRBJ1-1; D possibly corresponds to TRBD1 (6 bases). The CDR3 runs to 13 residues. Trimming took 3 bases from V and 1 from J, leaving 9 bases between them. In germline, CDR1 is DFQATT, CDR2 SNEGSKA (reference sequence). The CDR3 loop reads CSARKQGNTEAFF. For the CDR3, the DNA is TGCAGTGCTAGGAAACAGGGGAACACTGAAGCTTTCTTT.

The chain uses TRBV4-3 and TRBJ2-2; D possibly corresponds to TRBD2 (6 bases). V was trimmed by 6 bases and J by 7 bases, leaving 18 bases between them. The CDR3 extends over 15 amino acids. Germline CDR1 LGHNA, CDR2 YSLEER. The DNA for the CDR3 is TGCGCCAGCAGTCGCGGGGTCTATGAGGACGGGGAGCTGTTTTTT. It encodes CASSRGVYEDGELFF.

The genes are TRBV3-1 and TRBJ1-2, with D hard to call. V lost 1 base and J 8 bases, leaving 11 bases between the germline ends. This CDR3 is 13 amino acids long. Germline V gene sequence: CDR1 LGHDT, CDR2 YNNKEL (reference sequence). The CDR3 loop reads CASSQGRRSGYTF. The CDR3 coding sequence is TGTGCCAGCAGCCAAGGAAGGAGATCGGGCTACACCTTC. Full variable domain (remainder filled in from reference TRBV3-1 and TRBJ1-2): DTAVSQTPKYLVTQMGNDKSIKCEQNLGHDTMYWYKQDSKKFLKIMFSYNNKELIINETVPNRFSPKSPDKAHLNLHINSLELGDSAVYFCASSQGRRSGYTFGSGTRLTVV.

This clonotype has a count of ten or more. This rearrangement joins TRBV15 to TRBJ1-1, with a weak D call TRBD1 (5 bases). V shed 5 bases and J shed 1 base, with 11 bases lying between them. Germline V gene lookup returns CDR1 LNHNV and CDR2 YYDKDF (reference sequence). The CDR3 has 14 residues. The CDR3 DNA follows: TGTGCCACCAGCCTTCTGACAGCGAACACTGAAGCTTTCTTT. This sequence encodes CATSLLTANTEAFF.

This clonotype was counted only a few times. The chain joins TRBV7-6 to TRBJ1-5; D ambiguous. The CDR3 has 14 residues. Germline V CDR1 and CDR2: SGHVS, FNYEAQ. Trimming removed 1 base at V and 5 bases at J, with 9 bases between. The CDR3 DNA follows: TGTGCCAGCAGCTTAGTCCCCAACGATCAGCCCCAGCATTTT. Protein sequence: CASSLVPNDQPQHF.

This clonotype was picked up a small number of times. The genes are TRBV24-1 and TRBJ2-7; D is perhaps TRBD1 or TRBD2 (5 bases each). This CDR3 contains 13 residues. V was pared by 5 bases and J by 7 bases, with 14 bases between. Germline V lookup: CDR1 KGHDR, CDR2 SFDVKD. The CDR3, as DNA: TGTGCCACCAGTGGGAACAGAGGGGAGGAGCAGTACGTC. It codes for CATSGNRGEEQYV.

In this sample, this clonotype turned up a few times. The chain combines TRBV2 with TRBJ1-6, with D hard to call. Trimming stripped 8 bases from V and 4 bases from J, with 18 bases between. Germline V lookup: CDR1 SNHLY, CDR2 FYNNEI. The CDR3 length is 16 residues. The CDR3 loop is CASVGVAGSYNSPLHF. The CDR3 DNA follows: TGTGCCAGCGTCGGTGTGGCAGGATCTTATAATTCACCCCTCCACTTT.

This clonotype was detected many times. V usage is TRBV3-1 and J usage is TRBJ2-1; 8 nucleotides match TRBD2. The CDR3 loop spans 16 amino acids. V dropped 1 base and J dropped 4; count of bases not matched to a gene: 6. Germline V gene data show CDR1 as LGHDT and CDR2 as YNNKEL (reference sequence). CDR3 DNA sequence: TGTGCCAGCAGCCAAGTCGGTAGCGGGGATTACAATGAGCAGTTCTTC. It encodes CASSQVGSGDYNEQFF.

This clonotype was seen many times. This chain uses TRBV9 with TRBJ2-2; D is uncertain. The germline gives CDR1 SGDLS, CDR2 YYNGEE. The CDR3 is made up of 15 amino acids. V was pared by 0 bases and J by 0 bases, with 6 bases between. CDR3 coding DNA: TGTGCCAGCAGCGTAGGGGGTACGAACACCGGGGAGCTGTTTTTT. Amino acids: CASSVGGTNTGELFF. The full variable domain, with the rest looked up from reference TRBV9 and TRBJ2-2, is DSGVTQTPKHLITATGQRVTLRCSPRSGDLSVYWYQQSLDQGLQFLIQYYNGEERAKGNILERFSAQQFPDLHSELNLSSLELGDSALYFCASSVGGTNTGELFFGEGSRLTVL.

This clonotype was detected ten times or more. The V call is TRBV6-5, the J call TRBJ2-3, with 7 positions matching TRBD2. The CDR3 extends over 14 amino acids. CDR1 and CDR2 from the germline V gene are MNHEY and SVGAGI. Trimming cost V 8 bases and J 1 base; bases outside gene matches: 6. CDR3 nucleotide sequence: TGTGCCAGCTCCCCGCTAGCGGGCACAGATACGCAGTATTTT. This sequence encodes CASSPLAGTDTQYF.

There are many counts of this clonotype. The CDR3 spells CSVGGGQGYGYTF. CDR3 DNA: TGCAGCGTGGGAGGGGGACAGGGATACGGCTACACCTTC. This sequence joins TRBV29-1 and TRBJ1-2; the match to TRBD1 covers 9 bases. The J segment lost 8 bases and the V segment lost 6 bases, leaving 10 bases of the junction unmatched. This CDR3 is 13 amino acids long. Germline V lookup: CDR1 SQVTM, CDR2 ANQGSEA.

This clonotype was observed many times. V gene TRBV11-2 combines with J gene TRBJ2-2; weak D call: TRBD2 (7 bases). V dropped 3 bases and J dropped 6 bases, with 8 bases sitting between them. Germline CDR1 and CDR2: SGHAT and FQNNGV. The CDR3 consists of 13 residues. The CDR3 nucleotides read TGTGCCAGCAGCTTCGGGGGGCCCGGGGAGCTGTTTTTT. Translating gives CASSFGGPGELFF.